The 9 T cell receptor beta chains presented below share a single source sample, sequenced in a study of shared clonotypes between healthy human individuals. The repertoire was sequenced with immunoSEQ multiplex PCR; TCRdb's copy has only in-frame clones and lacks some. The data contain over a million clones, 70% to 80% of them singletons. The sequenced sample consisted of memory CD4+ T cells from PBMCs. As for subset: CD45RA-negative fraction. The origin of the receptors is a man aged 18 to 29 in good health. Some clones in this sample may be carry-over from other donors' samples.

The chain carries TRBV19 and TRBJ2-7, with 12 bases identical to TRBD2. V lost 6 bases, J lost 3 bases, and 3 bases stayed unmatched. The CDR3 totals 14 residues. Germline lookup yields CDR1 LNHDA and CDR2 SQIVND (reference sequence). The CDR3 nucleotides are TGTGCCAGTAGCCGACTAGCGGGAGACTACGAGCAGTACTTC. Encoded protein: CASSRLAGDYEQYF.

A few counts support this clone. The V and J genes are TRBV7-3 and TRBJ2-7; D is perhaps TRBD1 (5 bases). V was trimmed by 3 bases and J by 0 bases, leaving 9 bases between them. The CDR3 contains 14 residues. CDR1 is SGHTA, CDR2 FQGTGA, per germline. Here the CDR3 DNA reads TGTGCCAGCAGCTTGGGGCCAGACTCCTACGAGCAGTACTTC. Amino acids: CASSLGPDSYEQYF.

The rearrangement joins TRBV28 to TRBJ1-1; D is unresolved. CDR3 length: 14 residues. V gave up 5 bases and J gave up 4 bases, with 14 bases separating them. CDR1 is MDHEN, CDR2 SYDVKM, per germline. The DNA of the CDR3 is TGTGCCAGCAGTATAATCTCCAAAGGCACTGAAGCTTTCTTT. The encoded protein is CASSIISKGTEAFF.

V gene TRBV27 combines with J gene TRBJ1-2; 9 bases match TRBD1. Trimming took 5 bases from V and 4 from J; bases not matched to a gene: 8. Germline lookup yields CDR1 MNHEY and CDR2 SMNVEV (reference sequence). The CDR3 is 15 amino acids. CDR3 loop: CASSPRDRVAYGYTF. DNA of the CDR3: TGTGCCAGCAGTCCGAGGGACAGGGTAGCCTATGGCTACACCTTC.

CDR3 bases: TGCGCCAGCAGCTTGACCTCGGGACGGATCTATGGCTACACCTTC. It encodes CASSLTSGRIYGYTF. The genes are TRBV5-1 and TRBJ1-2; D is perhaps TRBD1 (5 bases). The CDR3 contains 15 residues. Looked up from germline, CDR1 is SGHRS and CDR2 is YFSETQ. Trimming cost V 1 base and J 4 bases, with 14 bases left between them. The variable domain in full, completed from reference TRBV5-1 and TRBJ1-2, reads KAGVTQTPRYLIKTRGQQVTLSCSPISGHRSVSWYQQTPGQGLQFLFEYFSETQRNKGNFPGRFSGRQFSNSRSEMNVSTLELGDSALYLCASSLTSGRIYGYTFGSGTRLTVV.

The chain combines TRBV5-1 with TRBJ2-3, with unresolved D. CDR1 is SGHRS, CDR2 YFSETQ, per germline. With 0 bases removed from V and 1 base from J, the gap between germline ends came to 6 bases. This CDR3 has 14 amino acids. CDR3 in amino acids: CASSLVARTDTQYF. CDR3 sequence (DNA): TGCGCCAGCAGCTTGGTTGCCCGCACAGATACGCAGTATTTT.

This chain connects TRBV5-4 to TRBJ2-5, with 7 bases identical to TRBD1. Germline CDR1 and CDR2: SGHNT and YYREEE (reference sequence). V shed 4 bases, J shed 5 bases, and the junction held 5 bases outside the gene matches. The CDR3 contains 13 residues. The DNA for the CDR3 is TGTGCCAGCAGCAGGCAGGGGGAGGAGACCCAGTACTTC. Residues: CASSRQGEETQYF.

The genes are TRBV7-8 and TRBJ2-7; D perhaps matches TRBD2 (7 bases). Trimming cost V 5 bases and J 6 bases, with 14 bases left between them. Germline CDR1 reads SGHVS; CDR2 reads FQNEAQ. This CDR3 has 13 residues. The CDR3 DNA sequence: TGTGCCAGCAGCCTTAAGGGGGGGCTCGAGCAGTACTTC. Its translation: CASSLKGGLEQYF. Drawing the rest from reference TRBV7-8 and TRBJ2-7, the complete variable domain is GAGVSQSPRYKVAKRGQDVALRCDPISGHVSLFWYQQALGQGPEFLTYFQNEAQLDKSGLPSDRFFAERPEGSVSTLKIQRTQQEDSAVYLCASSLKGGLEQYFGPGTRLTVT.

The chain joins TRBV4-1 to TRBJ1-5; 7 positions match TRBD1. The CDR3 is 16 amino acids. In germline, CDR1 is MGHRA, CDR2 YSYEKL. Trimming at V came to 5 bases and at J to 3 bases, leaving 10 bases not matched to a gene. The CDR3 loop reads CASSVRRGTDNQPQHF. DNA of the CDR3: TGCGCCAGCAGCGTACGCCGAGGGACAGACAATCAGCCCCAGCATTTT.